This T cell receptor (beta chain) came from a study of long-term antiretroviral therapy in people with HIV. Sequencing relied on immunoSEQ assay v3.0, run at survey level. Clones were sequenced by immunoSEQ multiplex PCR, and TCRdb holds only the in-frame ones, with some missing. The sample consists of around 21,000 clones, approximately 81% of them appearing once. The CDR3 runs 15 residues. Germline assignment: CDR1 SGHAT and CDR2 FQNNGV. V was clipped by 5 bases and J by 7 bases; unmatched bases: 10. The TCR sequence derives from a middle-aged man with HIV. Sequenced material: unsorted PBMCs, taken at the start of antiretroviral therapy. V is TRBV11-2 and J is TRBJ2-7; 11 bases are shared with TRBD2. CDR3 nucleotides: TGTGCCAGCAGCCCGATTAGCGGGAGGGCTCGGGAGCAGTACTTC. Translated, it gives CASSPISGRAREQYF. Full variable domain (outside the CDR3, taken from reference TRBV11-2 and TRBJ2-7): EAGVAQSPRYKIIEKRQSVAFWCNPISGHATLYWYQQILGQGPKLLIQFQNNGVVDDSQLPKDRFSAERLKGVDSTLKIQPAKLEDSAVYLCASSPISGRAREQYFGPGTRLTVT.